This entry is about one T cell receptor beta chain. Antigen: not known. The CDR3 is made up of 16 amino acids. V dropped 0 bases and J dropped 0 bases, with 12 bases sitting between them. Germline V gene lookup returns CDR1 DFQATT and CDR2 SNEGSKA (reference sequence). The data were obtained in a study of blood T cells in healthy people across ages. General study findings and limits: Naive CD4+ cells and diversity were both higher in long-lived donors than in aged donors. Estimates drawn from one million T cells were deemed to understate diversity. Roughly linear declines in TCR beta diversity per million T cells occurred with age.

Sample-barcoded 5' priming and a J-beta primer mix drove a second PCR of about 6 to 11 cycles. The template-switch adaptor, which had 12 random nucleotides, put a tag on each cDNA molecule. TCRdb redid the calling of the 5' RACE reads with MiXCR, one entry per CDR3 protein. Of over 1,200,000 distinct CDR3 sequences in the sample, approximately 63% were seen once. The source is a man aged 18 to 30 in good health. Source material: blood. The chain joins TRBV20-1 to TRBJ2-1; D is undetermined. In DNA, the CDR3 is TGCAGTGCTAGAGATCCCAACGGAAGCTCCTACAATGAGCAGTTCTTC. Translated: CSARDPNGSSYNEQFF.